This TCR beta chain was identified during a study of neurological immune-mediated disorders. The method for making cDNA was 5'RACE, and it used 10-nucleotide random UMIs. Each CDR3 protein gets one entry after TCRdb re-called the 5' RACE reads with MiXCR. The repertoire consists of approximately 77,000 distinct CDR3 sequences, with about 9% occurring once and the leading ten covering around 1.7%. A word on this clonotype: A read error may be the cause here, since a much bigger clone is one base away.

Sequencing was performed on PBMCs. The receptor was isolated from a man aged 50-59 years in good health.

CDR3 nucleotides: TGTGCCAGCAGTCAACAGGGACGGCTCACTGAAGCTTTCTTT. It specifies CASSQQGRLTEAFF. The chain has TRBV2 and TRBJ1-1; a weak D match, TRBD1 (6 bases). V was cut by 5 bases and J by 4 bases, with 14 bases left in between. This CDR3 has 14 residues. Germline CDR1 SNHLY, CDR2 FYNNEI.